What follows are 13 T cell receptor beta chains derived from one specimen sequenced in a study of shared clonotypes between healthy human individuals. Libraries were prepared by immunoSEQ multiplex PCR; TCRdb keeps only in-frame clonotypes and omits some of them. This sample has about 120,000 clones; around 68% occur once, and the top ten carry 24%. Sequenced: memory CD8+ T cells sorted from blood. Subset noted: CD45RO+ cells pooled with CCR7-negative TemRA cells. The source of these receptors is a young woman in good health.

This clone appeared a few times. This chain uses TRBV28 with TRBJ2-7; D remains unclear. Trimming left V 8 bases short and J 0 bases short, with 14 bases between. Germline assignment: CDR1 MDHEN and CDR2 SYDVKM. The CDR3 extends over 14 amino acids. CDR3 residues: CASQRNLVSYEQYF. Written as DNA, the CDR3 is TGTGCCAGCCAACGGAACTTGGTCTCCTACGAGCAGTACTTC.

This clone was picked up one time. The chain employs TRBV4-1 and TRBJ2-5; the D is unclear. The germline V gene has CDR1 MGHRA and CDR2 YSYEKL. CDR3 size: 15 residues. Deletions cut 4 bases from V and 5 bases from J, with 17 bases between. CDR3 sequence: CASSPPDRSRETQYF. The CDR3 DNA reads as TGCGCCAGCAGCCCCCCGGACCGGTCCAGGGAGACCCAGTACTTC.

The chain combines TRBV5-1 with TRBJ2-7; 11 bases match TRBD2. Per germline, CDR1 SGHRS and CDR2 YFSETQ. CDR3 size: 15 residues. The junction had 8 bases not matched to a gene; V was cut back by 4 bases and J by 5 bases. Here the CDR3 DNA reads TGCGCCAGCAGCCCGGGACTAGCGGATCTCCACGAGCAGTACTTC. It codes for CASSPGLADLHEQYF.

This chain links TRBV6-5 with TRBJ2-2, with unresolved D. Germline CDR1 and CDR2: MNHEY and SVGAGI. Trimming took 1 base from V and 6 from J, leaving 12 bases between them. The CDR3 is 15 residues long. CDR3 DNA sequence: TGTGCCAGCAGTTACTTGTTGGGGAAAGCCGGGGAGCTGTTTTTT. It specifies CASSYLLGKAGELFF.

J is TRBJ2-3 and V is TRBV5-6; TRBD2 aligns across 12 bases. Germline loops: CDR1 SGHDT, CDR2 YYEEEE. With 3 bases clipped from V and 2 bases from J, the junction kept 7 bases outside the gene matches. This CDR3 comprises 17 residues. In DNA form, the CDR3 reads TGTGCCAGCAGCTCGTGGGGACTAGCGGGTGACACAGATACGCAGTATTTT. Translating it yields CASSSWGLAGDTDTQYF.

With respect to this clone: The sample contains more than one DNA sequence encoding this CDR3. Here the CDR3 DNA reads TGTGCCAGCAGCTTCCCGCCCTACGAGCAGTACTTC. Protein: CASSFPPYEQYF. V and J are TRBV7-9 and TRBJ2-7, with D unresolved. The germline V and J ends were trimmed by 3 bases and 2 bases, with 5 bases remaining between them. There are 12 residues in the CDR3. The germline V gene has CDR1 SEHNR and CDR2 FQNEAQ (reference sequence). Supplemented by reference TRBV7-9 and TRBJ2-7, the full variable domain reads DTGVSQNPRHKITKRGQNVTFRCDPISEHNRLYWYRQTLGQGPEFLTYFQNEAQLEKSRLLSDRFSAERPKGSFSTLEIQRTEQGDSAMYLCASSFPPYEQYFGPGTRLTVT.

The chain combines TRBV7-8 with TRBJ2-7; D is possibly TRBD1 (6 bases). CDR3 length: 14 amino acids. Germline V lookup: CDR1 SGHVS, CDR2 FQNEAQ. Trimming left V 6 bases short and J 4 bases short, with 16 bases between. DNA for the CDR3: TGTGCCAGCAGGCCCCGAACAGGGAATTACGAGCAGTACTTC. Translating gives CASRPRTGNYEQYF.

V and J are TRBV29-1 and TRBJ1-1; 7 bases agree with TRBD1. The CDR3 covers 13 residues. After removal of 6 bases from V and 0 bases from J, the junction contained 4 bases not matched to a gene. The V gene's germline CDR1 is SQVTM and CDR2 ANQGSEA. DNA of the CDR3: TGCAGCGTGGGGACAGTTATGAACACTGAAGCTTTCTTT. Translating gives CSVGTVMNTEAFF.

The chain joins TRBV11-2 to TRBJ2-5, with 10 bases matching TRBD2. Germline V gives CDR1 SGHAT, CDR2 FQNNGV. Germline trimming cut 2 bases from V and 1 base from J; bases unmatched to any gene: 7. CDR3 length: 17 residues. CDR3 DNA: TGTGCCAGCAGCTTAACGTTAGCGGGAGGAGTCCAAGAGACCCAGTACTTC. This translates into CASSLTLAGGVQETQYF.

The chain couples TRBV12-5 to TRBJ2-7, with 7 positions matching TRBD1. The germline V gene has CDR1 LGHNT and CDR2 FRNRAP. With 6 bases clipped from V and 6 bases from J, the junction kept 14 bases outside the gene matches. This CDR3 has 15 residues. CDR3: CASGPGGLLGREQYF. CDR3 DNA sequence: TGTGCTAGTGGGCCAGGGGGTCTGCTGGGGCGCGAGCAGTACTTC.

The gene calls are TRBV27 and TRBJ2-7, with 8 bases matching TRBD2. CDR1 is MNHEY and CDR2 is SMNVEV in the germline V gene (reference sequence). The CDR3 is 15 residues long. V lost 3 bases, J lost 3 bases, and 7 bases stayed unmatched. CDR3 DNA: TGTGCCAGCAGTTTTCGACTAGCGCGAGTCTACGAGCAGTACTTC. Translation: CASSFRLARVYEQYF.

The chain is built from TRBV15 and TRBJ2-5; 8 bases agree with TRBD2. The last part of the DNA fits TRBJ2-7 better; the J call may be wrong. There are 16 residues in the CDR3. The germline V gene has CDR1 LNHNV and CDR2 YYDKDF (reference sequence). CDR3 sequence reads: CATSRGIGGLAAEQYF. The CDR3 coding sequence is TGTGCCACCAGCAGAGGAATAGGAGGACTAGCAGCCGAGCAGTACTTC.

The count of this clone is one. The rearrangement joins TRBV2 to TRBJ2-7, with D uncertain. This CDR3 comprises 13 residues. V was shortened by 8 bases and J by 6 bases, with 17 bases between the two germline ends. Germline V lookup: CDR1 SNHLY, CDR2 FYNNEI. CDR3: CASFLYGVGEQYF. DNA for the CDR3: TGTGCCAGCTTTTTGTATGGGGTGGGCGAGCAGTACTTC.